These T cell receptor beta chains were read from a single sample in a study of siplizumab effects on memory and regulatory T cells. Clones were sequenced by immunoSEQ multiplex PCR, and TCRdb holds only the in-frame ones, with some missing. The data show roughly 100,000 clones, with roughly 93% seen just once and approximately 0.62% held by the top ten. The material sequenced was Tregs sorted from blood. Receptor source: a human donor in good health. CDR3s include the opening cysteine and the closing phenylalanine or tryptophan. A D gene is named only where the DNA matches it firmly. The size of a clone is reported for some rows only, either as once, few or many, or as a class for expanded clones.

clone_size j_call v_call cdr3_length d_call cdr3_aa cdr3_nt
- TRBJ2-1 TRBV11-3 17 TRBD2 CASSLPKLAGGDNEQFF TGTGCCAGCAGCTTACCCAAACTAGCGGGGGGAGACAATGAGCAGTTCTTC
- TRBJ1-2 TRBV7-9 14 - CASSLSGDRHGYTF TGTGCCAGCAGCTTATCAGGGGATAGACATGGCTACACCTTC
- TRBJ2-7 TRBV18 13 - CASSKDSGGEQYF TGTGCCAGCTCAAAGGACAGTGGGGGCGAGCAGTACTTC
once TRBJ1-2 TRBV7-2 15 TRBD1 CASSLGGTANRGYTF TGTGCCAGCAGCTTAGGGGGGACAGCCAACCGAGGCTACACCTTC
- TRBJ2-7 TRBV10-1 11 - CASSVARWQYF TGCGCCAGCAGTGTCGCTAGGTGGCAGTACTTC
- TRBJ2-1 TRBV6-1 10 - CASSRVEQFF TGTGCCAGCAGCCGCGTTGAGCAGTTCTTC
- TRBJ2-1 TRBV7-9 13 - CASSFHRENEQFF TGTGCCAGCAGCTTTCACAGAGAGAATGAGCAGTTCTTC
once TRBJ2-5 TRBV9 16 TRBD1 CASSPGPGQGYETQYF TGTGCCAGCAGCCCAGGACCGGGACAGGGGTACGAGACCCAGTACTTC
- TRBJ1-4 TRBV30 11 - CAWAREQKLFF TGTGCCTGGGCCAGGGAGCAAAAACTGTTTTTT
many TRBJ1-2 TRBV5-1 13 TRBD1 CASSPDRGYGYTF TGCGCCAGCAGCCCGGACAGGGGCTATGGCTACACCTTC
- TRBJ2-1 TRBV7-9 13 TRBD2 CASQAGTSIEQFF TGTGCCAGCCAGGCCGGGACTAGCATTGAGCAGTTCTTC
- TRBJ2-7 TRBV6-1 13 - CASSLEAHYEQYF TGTGCCAGCAGCCTAGAAGCTCACTACGAGCAGTACTTC
- TRBJ1-4 TRBV19 14 TRBD1 CASRPQGAREKLFF TGTGCCAGTAGGCCACAGGGGGCGAGGGAAAAACTGTTTTTT
- TRBJ2-5 TRBV7-9 14 TRBD1 CASSLGQGAGTQYF TGTGCCAGCAGCTTAGGACAGGGCGCAGGGACCCAGTACTTC
- TRBJ1-2 TRBV6-8 13 - CASSFGVSEGYTF TGTGCCAGCAGTTTCGGGGTGTCGGAGGGCTACACCTTC
- TRBJ2-1 TRBV7-3 15 TRBD2 CASSWGTSGDNEQFF TGTGCCAGCAGCTGGGGGACTAGCGGGGACAATGAGCAGTTCTTC
- TRBJ2-5 TRBV5-6 14 - CASSLGPQGETQYF TGTGCCAGCAGCTTGGGTCCCCAGGGAGAGACCCAGTACTTC
- TRBJ2-3 TRBV7-8 15 - CASSPGPPRGDTQYF TGTGCCAGCAGCCCCGGACCGCCGAGAGGAGATACGCAGTATTTT
once TRBJ2-5 TRBV6-1 13 - CASSAASLGTQYF TGTGCCAGCAGTGCCGCCTCCCTGGGGACCCAGTACTTC
- TRBJ2-1 TRBV4-2 15 - CASSQEWDSYNEQFF TGTGCCAGCAGCCAAGAGTGGGACTCCTACAATGAGCAGTTCTTC
- TRBJ1-2 TRBV6-5 13 - CATSFQGNYGYTF TGTGCCACCTCGTTCCAGGGGAACTATGGCTACACCTTC
- TRBJ1-4 TRBV14 14 - CASNKGRSNEKLFF TGTGCCAGCAATAAAGGACGGAGTAATGAAAAACTGTTTTTT
- TRBJ1-1 TRBV28 15 TRBD1 CASSPRGVGKPEAFF TGTGCCAGCAGTCCCAGGGGGGTGGGTAAGCCTGAAGCTTTCTTT
- TRBJ2-7 TRBV9 16 TRBD1 CASSVGAGQGSYEQYF TGTGCCAGCAGCGTAGGGGCAGGACAGGGCTCCTACGAGCAGTACTTC